A selection of T cell receptor beta chains follows, all from one sample in a study of control samples from healthy donors and cancer patients. TCRdb's copy holds only in-frame clones and misses some; the assay was immunoSEQ multiplex PCR. This table holds approximately 59,000 clones, approximately 89% found once. Material for sequencing was PBMCs. These receptors all come from a woman aged 55-75 years with lung cancer. The CDR3 runs from the conserved cysteine through the conserved F or W. A D gene is named only where the DNA matches it firmly. Clone size appears in some rows only: once, few, many, or a class for an expanded clone.

abundance | j_gene | len | d_gene | v_gene | CDR3aa | CDR3nt
- | TRBJ2-2 | 15 | TRBD2 | TRBV30 | CAWSSSGLNTGELFF | TGTGCCTGGAGTTCTAGCGGCTTGAACACCGGGGAGCTGTTTTTT
- | TRBJ1-2 | 15 | - | TRBV5-1 | CASSLVGSLAYGYTF | TGCGCCAGCAGCTTGGTTGGCAGCTTGGCGTATGGCTACACCTTC
- | TRBJ2-7 | 14 | - | TRBV6-5 | CASSYFRTDYEQYF | TGTGCCAGCAGTTACTTCCGGACCGACTACGAGCAGTACTTC
once | TRBJ1-1 | 14 | - | TRBV19 | CASTPHVRDTEAFF | TGTGCCAGTACCCCTCATGTCAGGGACACTGAAGCTTTCTTT
- | TRBJ2-1 | 16 | - | TRBV5-1 | CASSGAGILVVNEQFF | TGCGCCAGCAGCGGAGCCGGGATCCTAGTGGTGAATGAGCAGTTCTTC
- | TRBJ2-7 | 12 | - | TRBV12-3/TRBV12-4 | CASSSYSYEQYF | TGTGCCAGCAGTTCCTACTCCTACGAGCAGTACTTC
- | TRBJ2-2 | 12 | - | TRBV10-3 | CAISGGSGELFF | TGTGCCATCAGTGGGGGGAGTGGGGAGCTGTTTTTT
- | TRBJ1-4 | 13 | TRBD1 | TRBV29-1 | CSVRGQANEKLFF | TGCAGCGTGAGGGGGCAGGCTAATGAAAAACTGTTTTTT
- | TRBJ1-1 | 14 | - | TRBV30 | CAWTWDNLNTEAFF | TGTGCCTGGACCTGGGACAATCTGAACACTGAAGCTTTCTTT
- | TRBJ2-5 | 13 | - | TRBV6-5 | CASSFDREETQYF | TGTGCCAGCAGTTTCGACAGAGAAGAGACCCAGTACTTC
- | TRBJ2-7 | 16 | TRBD2 | TRBV2 | CASIKLAGTTSYEQYF | TGTGCCAGCATAAAGCTAGCGGGTACGACATCCTACGAGCAGTACTTC